This TCR beta chain appears in the sequencing data of a study of blood T cell repertoires in COVID-19. Clones were read by immunoSEQ multiplex PCR, and TCRdb kept only the in-frame ones, dropping some. The sample records around 360,000 clones, roughly 86% being singletons. V shed 6 bases and J shed 7 bases, with 13 bases lying between them. This CDR3 has 13 amino acids. The chain combines TRBV12-3 or TRBV12-4 with TRBJ2-1; the D gene is possibly TRBD2 (5 bases). The sequenced sample consisted of peripheral blood. The sequence was collected from a woman in her twenties or thirties with COVID-19, enrolled during active disease. The CDR3 DNA sequence: TGTGCCAGCAGCATCCCGGGAAGGAATGAGCAGTTCTTC. Amino acid sequence: CASSIPGRNEQFF.